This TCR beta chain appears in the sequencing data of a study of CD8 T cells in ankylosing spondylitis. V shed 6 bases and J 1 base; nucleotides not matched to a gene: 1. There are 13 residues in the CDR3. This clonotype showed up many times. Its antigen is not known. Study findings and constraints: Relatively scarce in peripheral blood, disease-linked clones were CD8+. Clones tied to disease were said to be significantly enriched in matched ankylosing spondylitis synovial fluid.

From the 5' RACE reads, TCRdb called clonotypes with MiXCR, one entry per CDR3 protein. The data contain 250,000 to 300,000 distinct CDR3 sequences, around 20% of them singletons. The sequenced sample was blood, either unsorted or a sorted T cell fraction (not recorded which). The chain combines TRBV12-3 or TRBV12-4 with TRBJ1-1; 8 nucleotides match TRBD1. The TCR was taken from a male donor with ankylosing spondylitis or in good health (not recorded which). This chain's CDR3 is CASSTGGNTEAFF. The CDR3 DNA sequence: TGTGCCAGCAGCACAGGGGGGAACACTGAAGCTTTCTTT.